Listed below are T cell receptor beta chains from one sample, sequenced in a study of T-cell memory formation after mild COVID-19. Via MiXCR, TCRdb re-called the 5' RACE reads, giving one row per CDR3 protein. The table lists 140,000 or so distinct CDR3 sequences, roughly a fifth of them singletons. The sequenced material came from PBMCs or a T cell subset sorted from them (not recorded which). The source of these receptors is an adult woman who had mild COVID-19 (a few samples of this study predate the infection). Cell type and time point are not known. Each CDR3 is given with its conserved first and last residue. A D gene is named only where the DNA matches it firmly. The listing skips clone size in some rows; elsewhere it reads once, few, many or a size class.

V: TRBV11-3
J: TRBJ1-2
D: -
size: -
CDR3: CASSFGTGLNGYTF
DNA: TGTGCCAGCAGCTTCGGTACAGGGCTGAACGGCTACACCTTC

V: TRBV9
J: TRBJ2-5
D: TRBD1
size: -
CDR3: CASSVGTGGVETQYF
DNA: TGTGCCAGCAGCGTAGGGACAGGGGGCGTAGAGACCCAGTACTTC

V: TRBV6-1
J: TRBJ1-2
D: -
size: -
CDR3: CASSESQESYTF
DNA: TGTGCCAGCAGTGAATCACAGGAGAGCTACACCTTC

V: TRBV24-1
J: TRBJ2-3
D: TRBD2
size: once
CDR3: CATSGLAGYTDTQYF
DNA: TGTGCCACCAGCGGACTAGCGGGATACACAGATACGCAGTATTTT

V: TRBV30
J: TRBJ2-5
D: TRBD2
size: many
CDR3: CAWSFGSGGSFKGETQYF
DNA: TGTGCCTGGAGTTTTGGCTCGGGCGGGAGTTTTAAGGGAGAGACCCAGTACTTC

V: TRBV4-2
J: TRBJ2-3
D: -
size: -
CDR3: CASSQYLRGDTQYF
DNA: TGTGCCAGCAGCCAATACCTCAGGGGCGATACGCAGTATTTT

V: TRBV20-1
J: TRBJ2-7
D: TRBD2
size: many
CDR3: CSAHVAGVGQEQYF
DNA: TGCAGTGCCCACGTAGCGGGAGTCGGTCAGGAGCAGTACTTC

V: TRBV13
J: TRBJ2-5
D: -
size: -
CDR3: CASSFRGRSQETQYF
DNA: TGTGCCAGCAGCTTTCGGGGGAGATCCCAAGAGACCCAGTACTTC

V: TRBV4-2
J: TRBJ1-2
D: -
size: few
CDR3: CASSPRQMGTGGYTF
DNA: TGTGCCAGCAGCCCCCGACAGATGGGGACGGGTGGCTACACCTTC

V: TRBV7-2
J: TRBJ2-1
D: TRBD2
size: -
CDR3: CASSLGGGASYNEQFF
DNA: TGTGCCAGCAGCTTAGGCGGGGGGGCTTCCTACAATGAGCAGTTCTTC

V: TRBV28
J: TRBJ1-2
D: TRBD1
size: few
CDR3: CASRKDRVPYGYTF
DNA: TGTGCCAGCAGGAAAGACAGGGTTCCCTATGGCTACACCTTC

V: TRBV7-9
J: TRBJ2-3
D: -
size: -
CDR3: CASSWDSGSTQYF
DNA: TGTGCCAGCAGCTGGGATTCAGGGTCGACGCAGTATTTT

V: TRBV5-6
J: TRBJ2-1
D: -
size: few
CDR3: CASSPTLSSYNEQFF
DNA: TGTGCCAGCAGCCCGACCCTGAGCTCCTACAATGAGCAGTTCTTC

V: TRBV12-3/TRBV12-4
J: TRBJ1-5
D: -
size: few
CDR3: CASRQRNQPQHF
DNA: TGTGCCAGCAGACAGAGGAATCAGCCCCAGCATTTT

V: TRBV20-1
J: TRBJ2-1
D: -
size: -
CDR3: CSARLAADDEQFF
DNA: TGCAGTGCTAGACTAGCCGCGGATGATGAGCAGTTCTTC

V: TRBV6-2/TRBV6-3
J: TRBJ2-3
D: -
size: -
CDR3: CASSHLEWPDTQYF
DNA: TGTGCCAGCAGCCACCTAGAGTGGCCAGATACGCAGTATTTT

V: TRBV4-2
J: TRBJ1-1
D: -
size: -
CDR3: CASSQEGLTENTEAFF
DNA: TGTGCCAGCAGCCAAGAAGGGTTGACAGAGAACACTGAAGCTTTCTTT

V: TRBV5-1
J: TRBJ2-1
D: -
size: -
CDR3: CASSLWFGNEQFF
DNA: TGCGCCAGCAGCCTCTGGTTCGGGAATGAGCAGTTCTTC

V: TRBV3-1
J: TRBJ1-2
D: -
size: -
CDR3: CASSQKGAPSYGYTF
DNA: TGTGCCAGCAGCCAAAAGGGTGCTCCCTCCTATGGCTACACCTTC

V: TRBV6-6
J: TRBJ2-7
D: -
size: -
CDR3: CASSFFGSYEQYF
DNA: TGTGCCAGCAGTTTTTTCGGATCCTACGAGCAGTACTTC

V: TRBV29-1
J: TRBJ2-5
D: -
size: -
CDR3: CSVVVLGETQYF
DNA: TGCAGCGTTGTGGTCCTAGGGGAGACCCAGTACTTC